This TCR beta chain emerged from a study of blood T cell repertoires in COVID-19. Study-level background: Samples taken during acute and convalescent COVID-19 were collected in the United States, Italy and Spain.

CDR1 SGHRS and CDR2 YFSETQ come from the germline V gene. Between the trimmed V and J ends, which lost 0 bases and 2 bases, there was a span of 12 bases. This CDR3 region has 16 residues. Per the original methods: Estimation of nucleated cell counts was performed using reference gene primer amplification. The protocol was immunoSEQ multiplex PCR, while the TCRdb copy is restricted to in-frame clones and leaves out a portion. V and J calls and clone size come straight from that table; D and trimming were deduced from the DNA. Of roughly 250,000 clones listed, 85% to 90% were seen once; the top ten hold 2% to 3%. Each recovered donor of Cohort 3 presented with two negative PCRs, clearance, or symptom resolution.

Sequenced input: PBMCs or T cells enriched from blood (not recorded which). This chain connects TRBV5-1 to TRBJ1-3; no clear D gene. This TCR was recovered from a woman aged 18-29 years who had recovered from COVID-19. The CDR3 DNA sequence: TGCGCCAGCAGCTTGGATCCCCCCGGGACTGGAAACACCATATATTTT. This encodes CASSLDPPGTGNTIYF.